This record covers a single TCR beta chain. Its specificity is not known. These data are taken from a study of CD8 T cells in Susac syndrome. When the RNA was reverse transcribed, random hexamers were used with an input of about 0.45 to 1 ug. TCRdb ran MiXCR on the immunoSEQ multiplex PCR reads and lists one entry per CDR3 protein. This table has 150,000 or so distinct CDR3 sequences, about 96% appearing once. Whole-study results and caveats: Only a relatively small number of individuals were included in the TCR sequencing and HLA analysis.

Trimming removed 5 bases from V and 1 base from J; junction bases left unmatched: 5. The CDR3 extends over 15 amino acids. From germline, CDR1 is SGHVS and CDR2 FQNEAQ. The chain carries TRBV7-8 and TRBJ1-5; 7 bases match TRBD1. The source of this sequence is a human donor with Susac syndrome. Source material: CD4+ T cells from PBMCs. The CDR3 region has the DNA TGTGCCAGCAGCCACTCGACAGGGAGCAATCAGCCCCAGCATTTT. Translation gives CASSHSTGSNQPQHF.